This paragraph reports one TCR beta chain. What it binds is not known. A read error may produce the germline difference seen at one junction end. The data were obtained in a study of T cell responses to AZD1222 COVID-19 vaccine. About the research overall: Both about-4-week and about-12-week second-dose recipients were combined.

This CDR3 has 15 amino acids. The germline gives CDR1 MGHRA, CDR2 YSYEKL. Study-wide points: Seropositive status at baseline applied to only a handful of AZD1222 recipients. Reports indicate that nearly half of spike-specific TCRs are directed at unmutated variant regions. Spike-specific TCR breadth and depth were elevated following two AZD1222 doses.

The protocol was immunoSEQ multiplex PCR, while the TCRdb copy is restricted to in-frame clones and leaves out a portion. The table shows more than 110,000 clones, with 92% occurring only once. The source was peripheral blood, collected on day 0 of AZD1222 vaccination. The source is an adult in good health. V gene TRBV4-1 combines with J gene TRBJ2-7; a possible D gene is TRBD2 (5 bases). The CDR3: CASSQLGASSDEQYF. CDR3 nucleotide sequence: TGCGCCAGCAGCCAACTTGGCGCTAGCTCCGACGAGCAGTACTTC.